Reported below is one TCR beta chain. This clone was observed once. The clone's antigen remains unknown. The input lacks base qualities; no much larger clone sits a single base away. Including cysteine and phenylalanine, the CDR3 has 15 amino acids. Just the 45-base CDR3 DNA is kept, in frame starting at base 1. V is reduced by 0 bases and J by 8 bases, leaving a spacing of 14 bases between them. CDR1 and CDR2, looked up from the germline V gene (reference sequence), are LNHNV and YYDKDF. Each collaborating institution followed its own protocols to collect whole blood in K2EDTA tubes. For TCRbeta analysis, collaborator samples were shipped as frozen whole blood, as isolated PBMCs, or as DNA extracted from either sample type. TCRbeta CDR3 regions were amplified from genomic DNA using the immunoSEQ Assay, a bias-controlled multiplex PCR. In the original analysis: Nucleated cell counts per sample were estimated from amplification of reference gene primers within the assay. Sequence reads were collapsed and filtered to measure the absolute abundance of every unique TCRbeta CDR3 rearrangement. For each sample, productive Simpson clonality was calculated as the square root of Simpson's diversity index over productive rearrangements. TCRdb took this table from immuneACCESS and kept in-frame rearrangements with V and J called. Such tables lack part of the clones; where checked against another copy, unresolved V genes explain under half of the gap, and the rest is unexplained. V and J calls and clone size are copied from that table; D and trimming were computed from the DNA. This sample is represented by more than 40,000 clones; roughly 90% of them were singletons. The ten top clones hold roughly 13% of the sample.

This sample stems from a study of blood T cell repertoires in COVID-19 (dated by TCRdb to the early 2020s). For the wider study: Samples covering the acute and convalescent phases of COVID-19 were provided by collaborators in the United States, Italy and Spain. The material from the prospective study consisted of cDNA or gDNA derived from T cells, B-cell-depleted T cells, or PBMCs. The dataset comprised deeply sampled blood TCRbeta repertoires from subjects exposed to, actively infected with, or recovered from COVID-19. The repertoires were made available in a free public database intended to serve as a resource for research on the immune response to SARS-CoV-2. Samples came from the ongoing ImmuneRACE study (first 160 participants) plus 1,254 subjects from 6 global collaborators. A de-identified subject ID, COVID-19 status, age in years and sex were almost always included in the sample metadata. Where HLA class I and class II types were available, the types were taken from metadata supplied by the sample provider, not from assay-based typing.

Paper-wide results and their limitations: The quantity of clinical and demographic metadata differed by source and by participant and was supplied without curation.

The receptor comes from an older man with acute or convalescent COVID-19. The rearrangement combines TRBV15 with TRBJ1-5; TRBD1 is possibly the D segment (5 matching bases). The sample consisted of peripheral blood. CDR3 loop: CATSRDLGRVKPQHF. At the DNA level, the sequence is TGTGCCACCAGCAGAGATCTGGGCAGGGTCAAGCCCCAGCATTTT.